This entry lists 9 T cell receptor beta chains sequenced from one sample in a study of technical replicates of blood from several donors. Method: immunoSEQ multiplex PCR; TCRdb's copy keeps in-frame clones and lacks some. The sample carries tens of thousands of clones, roughly 95% recorded once. The sample taken for sequencing was T cells isolated from PBMCs. Receptor source: a human donor in good health.

The chain uses TRBV7-3 and TRBJ2-1, with D perhaps matching TRBD2 (6 bases). CDR3 size: 15 residues. The V end was cut by 5 bases, the J end by 3 bases, with 14 bases between. In germline, CDR1 is SGHTA, CDR2 FQGTGA. The CDR3 is CASSEDGGVYNEQFF. CDR3 nucleotides: TGTGCCAGCAGCGAAGATGGAGGGGTCTACAATGAGCAGTTCTTC.

This clone was seen a single time. The J gene is TRBJ1-4, the V gene TRBV27; TRBD1 matches at 9 bases. Trimming took 2 bases from V and 6 from J; bases not matched to a gene: 7. The germline V gene encodes CDR1 MNHEY and CDR2 SMNVEV (reference sequence). The CDR3 length is 16 residues. The CDR3 spells CASSLNRGRLDEKLFF. The CDR3 coding sequence is TGTGCCAGCAGTTTAAACAGGGGGCGCTTGGATGAAAAACTGTTTTTT.

The chain uses TRBV19 and TRBJ2-1, with D possibly being TRBD2 (5 bases). The germline V gene encodes CDR1 LNHDA and CDR2 SQIVND (reference sequence). CDR3 size: 13 residues. Trimming cost V 5 bases and J 6 bases, with 11 bases left between them. As DNA, the CDR3 is TGTGCCAGTAGTGACGCTAGCAGCAATGAGCAGTTCTTC. Amino acid sequence: CASSDASSNEQFF.

The chain links TRBV6-1 to TRBJ2-7; TRBD2 agrees at 10 bases. This CDR3 has 14 amino acids. Germline CDR1 and CDR2: MNHNS and SASEGT. Trimming cost V 6 bases and J 4 bases; bases outside gene matches: 6. The CDR3 loop is CASRKLAGAYEQYF. The CDR3 DNA follows: TGTGCCAGCAGGAAGCTAGCGGGAGCATACGAGCAGTACTTC.

DNA of the CDR3: TGTGCCAGCAGAATGACTAGCGGGAGGGCCGGCGGGGAGCTGTTTTTT. Amino acids: CASRMTSGRAGGELFF. The chain carries TRBV4-2 and TRBJ2-2, with 14 bases aligning to TRBD2. The J segment lost 7 bases and the V segment lost 6 bases, leaving 7 bases of the junction unmatched. Per germline, CDR1 LGHNA and CDR2 YNFKEQ. This CDR3 spans 16 amino acids.

The chain joins TRBV29-1 to TRBJ1-2; 10 positions agree with TRBD1. CDR1 and CDR2 (germline): SQVTM, ANQGSEA. CDR3 size: 16 residues. V dropped 3 bases and J dropped 8; count of bases not matched to a gene: 15. CDR3 sequence: CSVDTLGGQGFQGYTF. The CDR3 DNA sequence: TGCAGCGTTGATACGTTAGGGGGACAGGGGTTTCAAGGCTACACCTTC.

The rearrangement links TRBV9 to TRBJ1-3; 10 positions agree with TRBD1. The V segment lost 0 bases and the J segment 3 bases; nucleotides outside the gene matches: 6. CDR1 SGDLS and CDR2 YYNGEE come from the germline V gene. This CDR3 has 17 residues. In DNA, the CDR3 is TGTGCCAGCAGCGTAGGTGACAGGGGGCTTAGTGGAAACACCATATATTTT. Protein: CASSVGDRGLSGNTIYF.

The rearrangement links TRBV27 to TRBJ1-2; 9 nucleotides match TRBD1. Unmatched junction bases numbered 3, after V lost 2 bases and J lost 5 bases. The CDR3 spans 14 residues. Germline assignment: CDR1 MNHEY and CDR2 SMNVEV (reference sequence). In DNA form, the CDR3 reads TGTGCCAGCAGTTTAGTCGGGACAGGGTATGGCTACACCTTC. Translating it yields CASSLVGTGYGYTF.

The V gene is TRBV30, the J gene TRBJ1-3; D is undetermined. CDR1 is GTSNPN, CDR2 SVGIG, per germline (reference sequence). Trimming left V 4 bases short and J 8 bases short, with 18 bases between. The CDR3 totals 14 residues. In nucleotides, the CDR3 is TGTGCCTGGACATCCGGGATTTTGTACGACACCATATATTTT. Translating it yields CAWTSGILYDTIYF.